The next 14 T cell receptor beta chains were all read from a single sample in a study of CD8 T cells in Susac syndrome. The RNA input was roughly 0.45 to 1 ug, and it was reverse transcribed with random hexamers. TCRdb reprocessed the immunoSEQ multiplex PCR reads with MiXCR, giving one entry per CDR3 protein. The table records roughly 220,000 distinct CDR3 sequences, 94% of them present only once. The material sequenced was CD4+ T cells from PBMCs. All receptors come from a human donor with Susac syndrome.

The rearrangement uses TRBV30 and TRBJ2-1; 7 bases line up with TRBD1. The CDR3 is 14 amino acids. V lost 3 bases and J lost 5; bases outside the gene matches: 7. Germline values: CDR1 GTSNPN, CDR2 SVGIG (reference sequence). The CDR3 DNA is TGTGCCTGGAGGCTAGGGGGCCGAGACAATGAGCAGTTCTTC. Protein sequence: CAWRLGGRDNEQFF.

The CDR3, as DNA: TGTGCCAGCAGTTCCGTGGGGGAGGGACTAGCGTACAATGAGCAGTTCTTC. Translated: CASSSVGEGLAYNEQFF. The V gene is TRBV12-3 or TRBV12-4, the J gene TRBJ2-1; 10 bases match TRBD2. This CDR3 is built from 17 residues. V was pared by 4 bases and J by 4 bases, with 10 bases of the junction left unmatched.

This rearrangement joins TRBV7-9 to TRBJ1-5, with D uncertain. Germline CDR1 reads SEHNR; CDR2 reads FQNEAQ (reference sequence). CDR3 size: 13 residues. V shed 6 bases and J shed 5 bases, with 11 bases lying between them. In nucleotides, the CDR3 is TGTGCCAGCAGATCCTCGACGGATCAGCCCCAGCATTTT. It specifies CASRSSTDQPQHF.

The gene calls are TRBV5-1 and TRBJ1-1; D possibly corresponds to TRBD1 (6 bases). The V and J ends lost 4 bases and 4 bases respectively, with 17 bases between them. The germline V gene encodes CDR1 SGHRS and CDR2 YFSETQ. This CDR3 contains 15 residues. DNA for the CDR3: TGCGCCAGCAGCCAGGACAGCCAGGGGACCACTGAAGCTTTCTTT. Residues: CASSQDSQGTTEAFF.

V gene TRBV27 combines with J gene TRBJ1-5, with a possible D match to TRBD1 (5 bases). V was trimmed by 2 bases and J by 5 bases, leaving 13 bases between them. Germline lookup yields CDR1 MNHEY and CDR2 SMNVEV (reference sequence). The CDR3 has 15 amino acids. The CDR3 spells CASSLKGYQYQPQHF. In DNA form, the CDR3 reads TGTGCCAGCAGTTTAAAGGGGTACCAGTATCAGCCCCAGCATTTT.

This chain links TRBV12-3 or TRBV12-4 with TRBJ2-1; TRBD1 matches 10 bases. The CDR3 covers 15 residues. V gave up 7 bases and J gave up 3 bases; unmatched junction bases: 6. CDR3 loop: CASTWTGGNYNEQFF. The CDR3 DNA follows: TGTGCCAGCACCTGGACAGGGGGTAACTACAATGAGCAGTTCTTC.

The CDR3 nucleotides read TGTGCCAGCAGCACCGACAGAGCCTCTAGCACAGATACGCAGTATTTT. As protein: CASSTDRASSTDTQYF. This chain uses TRBV7-8 with TRBJ2-3; D possibly corresponds to TRBD1 (5 bases). Trimming took off 5 bases at V and 0 bases at J, with 15 bases between the two ends. This CDR3 comprises 16 residues. CDR1 is SGHVS and CDR2 is FQNEAQ in the germline V gene.

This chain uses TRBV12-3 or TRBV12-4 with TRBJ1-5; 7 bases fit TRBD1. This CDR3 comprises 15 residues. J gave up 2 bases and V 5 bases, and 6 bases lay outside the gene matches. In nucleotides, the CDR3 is TGTGCCAGCAGTCGAACAGGGGACGGCAATCAGCCCCAGCATTTT. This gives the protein CASSRTGDGNQPQHF.

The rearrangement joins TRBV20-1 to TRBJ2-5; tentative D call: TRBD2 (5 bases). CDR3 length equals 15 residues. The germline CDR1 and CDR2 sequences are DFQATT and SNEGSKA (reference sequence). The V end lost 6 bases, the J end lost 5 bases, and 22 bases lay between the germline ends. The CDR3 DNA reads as TGCAGTGCCATCCCGGGCCTCTGGACGGGGGAGACCCAGTACTTC. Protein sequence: CSAIPGLWTGETQYF.

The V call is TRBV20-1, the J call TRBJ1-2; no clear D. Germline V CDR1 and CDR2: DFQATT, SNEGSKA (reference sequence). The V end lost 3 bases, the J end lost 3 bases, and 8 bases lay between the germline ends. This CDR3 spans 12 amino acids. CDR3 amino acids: CSASPEDYGYTF. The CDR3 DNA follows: TGCAGTGCTAGTCCGGAGGACTATGGCTACACCTTC.

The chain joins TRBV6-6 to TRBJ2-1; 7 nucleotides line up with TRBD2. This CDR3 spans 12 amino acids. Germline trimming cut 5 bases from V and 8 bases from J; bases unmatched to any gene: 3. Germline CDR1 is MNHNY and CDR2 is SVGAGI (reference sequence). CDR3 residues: CASSPRGDEQFF. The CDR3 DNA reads TGTGCCAGCAGTCCCCGGGGGGATGAGCAGTTCTTC.

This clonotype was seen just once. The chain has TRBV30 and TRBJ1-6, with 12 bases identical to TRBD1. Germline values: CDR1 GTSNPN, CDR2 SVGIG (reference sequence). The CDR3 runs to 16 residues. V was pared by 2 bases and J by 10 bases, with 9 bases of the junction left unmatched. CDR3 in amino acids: CAWSHPPGQGASPLHF. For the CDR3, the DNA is TGTGCCTGGAGTCACCCCCCGGGACAGGGGGCCTCACCCCTCCACTTT.

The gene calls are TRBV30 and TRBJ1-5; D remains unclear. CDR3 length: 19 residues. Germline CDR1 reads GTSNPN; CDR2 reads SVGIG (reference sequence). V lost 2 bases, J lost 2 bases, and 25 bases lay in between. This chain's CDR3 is CAWSIMRDGLGMGNQPQHF. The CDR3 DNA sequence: TGTGCCTGGAGTATTATGAGGGATGGATTGGGTATGGGCAATCAGCCCCAGCATTTT.

CDR3 nucleotide sequence: TGCAGGGCCGGGAGCGGGGGCACAGATACGCAGTATTTT. Protein product: CRAGSGGTDTQYF. The chain recombines TRBV20-1 with TRBJ2-3; the match to TRBD2 covers 7 bases. From germline, CDR1 is DFQATT and CDR2 SNEGSKA (reference sequence). The length of the CDR3 is 13 residues.